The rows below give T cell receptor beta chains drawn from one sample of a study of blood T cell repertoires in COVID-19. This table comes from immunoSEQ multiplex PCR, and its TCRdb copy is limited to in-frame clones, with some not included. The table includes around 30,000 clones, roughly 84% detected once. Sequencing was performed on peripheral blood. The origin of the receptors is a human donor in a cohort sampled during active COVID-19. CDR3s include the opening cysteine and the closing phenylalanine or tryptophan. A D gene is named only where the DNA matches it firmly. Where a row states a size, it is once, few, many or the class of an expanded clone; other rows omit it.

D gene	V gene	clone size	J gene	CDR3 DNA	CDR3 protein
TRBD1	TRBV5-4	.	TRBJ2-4	TGTGCCAGCAGCGACCCGACAGGGGTTAAAAACATTCAGTACTTC	CASSDPTGVKNIQYF
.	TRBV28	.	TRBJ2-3	TGTGCCAGCAGTTTAAGTGGGGGGGGCCCAGATACGCAGTATTTT	CASSLSGGGPDTQYF
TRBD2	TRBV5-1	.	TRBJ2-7	TGCGCCAGCAGCTTGGGAGGACTAGCCTACGAGCAGTACTTC	CASSLGGLAYEQYF
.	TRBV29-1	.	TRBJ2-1	TGCAGCGGGCAGGTATACAATGAGCAGTTCTTC	CSGQVYNEQFF
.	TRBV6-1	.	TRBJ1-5	TGTGCCAGCAGTGAAATGTTATTGAGTAATCAGCCCCAGCATTTT	CASSEMLLSNQPQHF
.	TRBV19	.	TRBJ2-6	TGTGCCAGTAGTAGGGTTAGGGGGATCTCTGGGGCCAACGTCCTGACTTTC	CASSRVRGISGANVLTF
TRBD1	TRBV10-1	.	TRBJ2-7	TGCGCCAGCACCAAAGGGACAGGGGTCTCCGAGCAGTACTTC	CASTKGTGVSEQYF
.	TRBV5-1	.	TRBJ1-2	TGCGCCAGCAGCCCAGGGAGGGGATTGGATGGCTACACCTTC	CASSPGRGLDGYTF
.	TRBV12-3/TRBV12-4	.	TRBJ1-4	TGTGCCAGCAGCGGACTAAATGGGGAAAAACTGTTTTTT	CASSGLNGEKLFF
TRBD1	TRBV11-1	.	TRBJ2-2	TGTGCCAGCAGCTTAGGGCAGGGGGAAACCGGGGAGCTGTTTTTT	CASSLGQGETGELFF
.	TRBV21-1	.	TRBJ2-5	TGTGCCAGCAGCTTACGGACTAGCGGAATACAAGAGACCCAGTACTTC	CASSLRTSGIQETQYF
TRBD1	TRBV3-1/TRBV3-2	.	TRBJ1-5	TGTGCCAGCAGCCGCGGGACAGCGGACAATCAGCCCCAGCATTTT	CASSRGTADNQPQHF
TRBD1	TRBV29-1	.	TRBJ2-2	TGCAGCGCCACGGACAGGGGTCGTGGCGGGGAGCTGTTTTTT	CSATDRGRGGELFF
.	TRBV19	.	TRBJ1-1	TGTGCCAGTAGTGCCAGGGAGAACACTGAAGCTTTCTTT	CASSARENTEAFF
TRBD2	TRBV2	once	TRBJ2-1	TGTGCCAGCAGTGGCTCGAGCGGGGGGGCGGGTGAGCAGTTCTTC	CASSGSSGGAGEQFF
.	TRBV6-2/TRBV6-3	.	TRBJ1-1	TGTGCCAGCAGGTACGAGAGGGTCACTGAAGCTTTCTTT	CASRYERVTEAFF
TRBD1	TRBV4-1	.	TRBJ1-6	TGCGCCAGCAGTCCAGGACAGGGCTCTTCACCCCTCCACTTT	CASSPGQGSSPLHF
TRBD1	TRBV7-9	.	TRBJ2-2	TGTGCCAGCAGCTTAGGTCGACAGGGAAAAACCGGGGAGCTGTTTTTT	CASSLGRQGKTGELFF
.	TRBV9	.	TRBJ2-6	TGTGCCAGCAGCGTCGGGGGTAGAATTGCTGGGGCCAACGTCCTGACTTTC	CASSVGGRIAGANVLTF
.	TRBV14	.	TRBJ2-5	TGTGCCAGCAGCCCTGGACTGCAAGTGACCCAGTACTTC	CASSPGLQVTQYF
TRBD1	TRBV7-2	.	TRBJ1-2	TGTGCCAGCAGCCAAGGGGGCGGCTATGGCTACACCTTC	CASSQGGGYGYTF
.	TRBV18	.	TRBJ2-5	TGTGCCAGCGTCGACAGGTCCCCGGAGACCCAGTACTTC	CASVDRSPETQYF
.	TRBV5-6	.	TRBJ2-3	TGTGCCAGCAGCTTGGCCGCGGGGACGGGGGATACGCAGTATTTT	CASSLAAGTGDTQYF
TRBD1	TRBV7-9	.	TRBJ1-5	TGTGCCAGCAGTTTTGACAGGGTACAGCCCCAGCATTTT	CASSFDRVQPQHF
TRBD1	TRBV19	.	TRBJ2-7	TGTGCCAGTAACCTCAAGGACAGGGGGGACTACGAGCAGTACTTC	CASNLKDRGDYEQYF
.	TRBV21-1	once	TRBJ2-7	TGTGCCAGCAGCCTTCAAAGGGGGGGTGGGACAAGAGGAGGCGAGCAGTACTTC	CASSLQRGGGTRGGEQYF
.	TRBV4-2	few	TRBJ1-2	TGTGCCAGCAGCCAGGCAACAGGGATCTATGGCTACACCTTC	CASSQATGIYGYTF
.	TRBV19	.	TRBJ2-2	TGTGCCAGTAGTACGCTGTTTGGGCGCGGGGAGCTGTTTTTT	CASSTLFGRGELFF
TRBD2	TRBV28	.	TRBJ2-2	TGTGCCAGCCGGCGGGGGGGGAACACCGGGGAGCTGTTTTTT	CASRRGGNTGELFF
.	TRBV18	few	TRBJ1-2	TGTGCCAGCTCACTACAGGCGTACTATGGCTACACCTTC	CASSLQAYYGYTF
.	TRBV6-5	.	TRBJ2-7	TGTGCCAGCAGTAACGGGTACGAGCAGTACTTC	CASSNGYEQYF
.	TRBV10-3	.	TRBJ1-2	TGTGCCATCAGTGAATCAGGGGCCCCCAACTATGGCTACACCTTC	CAISESGAPNYGYTF
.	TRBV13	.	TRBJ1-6	TGTGCCAGCAGCTTATTGGGGGCAGGGACGGGTTCACCCCTCCACTTT	CASSLLGAGTGSPLHF
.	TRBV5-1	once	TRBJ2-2	TGCGCCAGCAGCGCGCCGAACACCGGGGAGCTGTTTTTT	CASSAPNTGELFF
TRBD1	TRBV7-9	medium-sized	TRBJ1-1	TGTGCCAGCAGCATAGACAGGGGCGCCGGGACTGAAGCTTTCTTT	CASSIDRGAGTEAFF
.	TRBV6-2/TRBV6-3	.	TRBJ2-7	TGTGCCAGCAGTTACGATGCGGCCCGCTACGAGCAGTACTTC	CASSYDAARYEQYF
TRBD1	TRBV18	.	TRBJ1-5	TGTGCCAGCTCAGCTGACAGGGGAAGTCAGCCCCAGCATTTT	CASSADRGSQPQHF
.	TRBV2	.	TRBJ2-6	TGTGCCAGCAGTTCCGGGGGAGCTGGGGCCAACGTCCTGACTTTC	CASSSGGAGANVLTF
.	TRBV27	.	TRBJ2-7	TGTGCCAGCAGCCCGATGGGGGCTAGCTCCTACGAGCAGTACTTC	CASSPMGASSYEQYF
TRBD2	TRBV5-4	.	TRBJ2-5	TGTGCCAGCAGCTCCTATCGCGCAGCGGGGAGAAAAGAGACCCAGTACTTC	CASSSYRAAGRKETQYF
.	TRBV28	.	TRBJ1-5	TGTGCCAGCAGTCCCGGACACCTAAAAGGGCAGCCCCAGCATTTT	CASSPGHLKGQPQHF
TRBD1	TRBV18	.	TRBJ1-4	TGTGCCAGCTCCCTCGACAGGGGGTGGAATGAAAAACTGTTTTTT	CASSLDRGWNEKLFF
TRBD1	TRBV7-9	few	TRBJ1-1	TGTGCCAGCGGCTTGAGACAGGGTTGGACTGAAGCTTTCTTT	CASGLRQGWTEAFF
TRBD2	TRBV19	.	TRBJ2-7	TGTGCCAGTAGTGCCCACGGGGAGGGCACCTACGAGCAGTACTTC	CASSAHGEGTYEQYF
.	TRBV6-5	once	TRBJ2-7	TGTGCCAGCAGTTACGGGCACGAGCAGTACTTC	CASSYGHEQYF
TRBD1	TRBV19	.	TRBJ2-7	TGTGCCAGTAGTATAGTACAGGGGGCATCCTACGAGCAGTACTTC	CASSIVQGASYEQYF
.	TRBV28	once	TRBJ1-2	TGTGCCAGCAGGGAGGATGATGGCTACACCTTC	CASREDDGYTF
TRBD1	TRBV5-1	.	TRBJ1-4	TGCGCCAGCAGCCCGTTCGGAGGGGGCTCTTATTCAACTAATGAAAAACTGTTTTTT	CASSPFGGGSYSTNEKLFF
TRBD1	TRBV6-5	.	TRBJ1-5	TGTGCCAGCAGACCGGGACAGGGCGGGAAGCCCCAGCATTTT	CASRPGQGGKPQHF
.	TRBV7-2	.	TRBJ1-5	TGTGCCAGCAGCTTAGATCCGGGGAGCAATCAGCCCCAGCATTTT	CASSLDPGSNQPQHF
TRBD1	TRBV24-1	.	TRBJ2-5	TGTGCCACCAGTGACCCAGGACAGGGGCCAGAGACCCAGTACTTC	CATSDPGQGPETQYF
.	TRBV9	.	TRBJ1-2	TGTGCCAGCAGCCCACAGGGAGGGGTAGAGGGCTACACCTTC	CASSPQGGVEGYTF
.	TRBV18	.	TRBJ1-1	TGTGCCAGCTCACCTCAGGGCGTCACTGAAGCTTTCTTT	CASSPQGVTEAFF
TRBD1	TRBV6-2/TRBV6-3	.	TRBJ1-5	TGTGCCAGCAGTTTCTCCGGGCAGGGGGCCCGGAATCAGCCCCAGCATTTT	CASSFSGQGARNQPQHF
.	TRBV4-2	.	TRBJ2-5	TGTGCCAGCAGCCAAGTTGGGGGGAATAAACAAGAGACCCAGTACTTC	CASSQVGGNKQETQYF
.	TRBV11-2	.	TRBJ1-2	TGTGCCAGCAGCCGTCCGGGGGGGAGCTATGGCTACACCTTC	CASSRPGGSYGYTF